Below, 10 T cell receptor beta chains from the same sample are listed, as sequenced in a study of T cells after yellow fever vaccination. TCRdb reanalysed the 5' RACE reads using MiXCR and keeps one entry per CDR3 protein. The data hold 250,000 to 400,000 distinct CDR3 sequences, with approximately 4% observed a single time. Specimen: PBMCs, collected 15 days after the yellow fever booster vaccination. The origin of the receptors is a man younger than 30 who received the YFV17D yellow fever vaccine.

The rearrangement uses TRBV20-1 and TRBJ2-3; D may be TRBD2 (5 bases). The V end was cut by 2 bases, the J end by 6 bases, with 15 bases between. The CDR3 contains 14 residues. CDR1 is DFQATT, CDR2 SNEGSKA, per germline (reference sequence). DNA of the CDR3: TGCAGTGCTAGATTAGAGGGTATCCACGATACGCAGTATTTT. Its protein product is CSARLEGIHDTQYF.

This clonotype was seen repeatedly, ten times or more. The J gene is TRBJ1-5, the V gene TRBV7-2; weak D call: TRBD1 (5 bases). Germline assignment: CDR1 SGHTA and CDR2 FQGNSA. This CDR3 has 15 amino acids. V was shortened by 1 base and J by 4 bases, with 11 bases between the two germline ends. In DNA form, the CDR3 reads TGTGCCAGCAGCTTAGGGGGGGTGTGGAATCAGCCCCAGCATTTT. Amino acids: CASSLGGVWNQPQHF.

This clonotype has ten or more counts. The J gene is TRBJ2-3, the V gene TRBV5-1; 9 positions agree with TRBD2. Germline CDR1 reads SGHRS; CDR2 reads YFSETQ. V lost 1 base to trimming and J lost 6 bases; unmatched junction nucleotides: 6. The CDR3 is made up of 15 amino acids. As DNA, the CDR3 is TGCGCCAGCAGCTTGAGGGCTAGCGGGGAGGATACGCAGTATTTT. Encoded protein: CASSLRASGEDTQYF.

The V and J genes are TRBV10-3 and TRBJ1-6, with D unresolved. Germline CDR1 reads ENHRY; CDR2 reads SYGVKD. V was shortened by 2 bases and J by 0 bases, with 23 bases between the two germline ends. This CDR3 contains 21 residues. As DNA, the CDR3 is TGTGCCATCAGTGAGATGGCGGCTTTGGGGAGAACGAGCTCCTATAATTCACCCCTCCACTTT. Its translation is CAISEMAALGRTSSYNSPLHF.

V is TRBV29-1 and J is TRBJ1-1; 9 bases line up with TRBD1. Germline V gene data show CDR1 as SQVTM and CDR2 as ANQGSEA. The CDR3 consists of 13 residues. V shed 7 bases, J shed 3 bases, and the junction held 6 bases outside the gene matches. The CDR3 DNA sequence: TGCAGCGCCGTGACAGGGGGGCACACTGAAGCTTTCTTT. Translation: CSAVTGGHTEAFF.

The chain carries TRBV7-9 and TRBJ1-3, with unresolved D. CDR1 is SEHNR, CDR2 FQNEAQ, per germline (reference sequence). The ends were cut back, 0 bases at V and 1 base at J, with 10 bases in the middle. There are 16 residues in the CDR3. This CDR3 is CASSLASRPSGNTIYF. CDR3 bases: TGTGCCAGCAGCTTAGCTTCCAGACCGTCTGGAAACACCATATATTTT.

This clonotype came up many times. The chain links TRBV7-3 to TRBJ2-5, with 11 bases that match TRBD2. Looked up from germline, CDR1 is SGHTA and CDR2 is FQGTGA. The CDR3 extends over 14 amino acids. V shed 8 bases, J shed 5 bases, and the junction held 7 bases outside the gene matches. In DNA, the CDR3 is TGTGCCAGCGGATTAGCGGGGGGGCGGGAGACCCAGTACTTC. Translation gives CASGLAGGRETQYF.

This clonotype has at least ten counts. The chain uses TRBV5-1 and TRBJ2-4; a possible D gene is TRBD1 (6 bases). In germline, CDR1 is SGHRS, CDR2 YFSETQ. The CDR3 runs to 16 residues. V was cut by 0 bases and J by 3 bases, with 13 bases left in between. The DNA for the CDR3 is TGCGCCAGCAGCTTGGATGGTTTCAGGGGCAAAAACATTCAGTACTTC. Translation gives CASSLDGFRGKNIQYF.

This clonotype appeared many times. The V and J genes are TRBV5-5 and TRBJ2-4; 8 bases fit TRBD1. With V trimmed by 4 bases and J by 7 bases, 7 bases remained unmatched. Per the germline V gene, CDR1 is SGHKS and CDR2 is YYEKEE (reference sequence). The CDR3 is 14 amino acids. The CDR3 here is CASSNPRGRNIQYF. DNA for the CDR3: TGTGCCAGCAGCAACCCCAGGGGGCGGAACATTCAGTACTTC. The whole variable domain, remainder taken from reference TRBV5-5 and TRBJ2-4, is DAGVTQSPTHLIKTRGQQVTLRCSPISGHKSVSWYQQVLGQGPQFIFQYYEKEERGRGNFPDRFSARQFPNYSSELNVNALLLGDSALYLCASSNPRGRNIQYFGAGTRLSVL.

There are many counts of this clonotype. This chain joins TRBV29-1 and TRBJ2-7; perhaps TRBD2 as D (6 bases). The CDR3 loop spans 15 amino acids. The germline gives CDR1 SQVTM, CDR2 ANQGSEA. V was trimmed by 4 bases and J by 5 bases, leaving 21 bases between them. The CDR3 coding sequence is TGCAGCGTTGTACCTAGCGAAGGCTGGAGCGACGAGCAGTACTTC. Protein product: CSVVPSEGWSDEQYF.